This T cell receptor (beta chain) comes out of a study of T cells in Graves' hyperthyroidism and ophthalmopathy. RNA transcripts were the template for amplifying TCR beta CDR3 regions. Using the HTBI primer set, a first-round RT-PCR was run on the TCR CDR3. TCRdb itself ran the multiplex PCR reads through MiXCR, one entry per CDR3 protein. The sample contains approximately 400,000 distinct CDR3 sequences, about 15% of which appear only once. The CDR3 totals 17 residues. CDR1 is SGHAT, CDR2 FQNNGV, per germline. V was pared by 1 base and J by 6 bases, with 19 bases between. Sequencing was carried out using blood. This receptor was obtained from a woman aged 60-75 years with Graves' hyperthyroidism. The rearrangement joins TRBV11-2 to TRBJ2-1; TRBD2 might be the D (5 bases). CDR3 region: CASSLVVVGAQANEQFF. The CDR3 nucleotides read TGTGCCAGCAGCTTAGTAGTAGTGGGAGCCCAGGCCAATGAGCAGTTCTTC. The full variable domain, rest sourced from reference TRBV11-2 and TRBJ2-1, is EAGVAQSPRYKIIEKRQSVAFWCNPISGHATLYWYQQILGQGPKLLIQFQNNGVVDDSQLPKDRFSAERLKGVDSTLKIQPAKLEDSAVYLCASSLVVVGAQANEQFFGPGTRLTVL.